Following are 20 T cell receptor beta chains from one sample sequenced in a study of cytomegalovirus exposure and HLA in healthy donors. PCR involved 60 Vbeta and 13 Jbeta primers. Clones were sequenced by immunoSEQ multiplex PCR, and TCRdb holds only the in-frame ones, with some missing. This table has 110,000 or so clones, less than 80% appearing once. The sample consisted of PBMCs. The receptors come from a woman aged 45-65 years in good health and CMV-seropositive.

The gene calls are TRBV11-3 and TRBJ2-5; TRBD1 aligns across 8 bases. CDR1 and CDR2 (germline): SGHNT, YENEEA. This CDR3 region has 15 residues. Trimming removed 5 bases from V and 3 bases from J; junction bases left unmatched: 8. CDR3 protein: CASSKRQTGEETQYF. The CDR3 bases are TGTGCCAGCAGCAAACGACAGACAGGGGAAGAGACCCAGTACTTC.

The chain has TRBV28 and TRBJ2-2; TRBD2 is a possible D gene (7 bases). V was cut by 8 bases and J by 1 base, with 11 bases left in between. CDR3 length equals 14 residues. CDR1 and CDR2 (germline): MDHEN, SYDVKM. The CDR3: CASRGGGNTGELFF. CDR3 nucleotides: TGTGCCAGCCGAGGGGGGGGGAACACCGGGGAGCTGTTTTTT.

This clone has more than one count but fewer than ten. V usage is TRBV7-9 and J usage is TRBJ2-3; 7 positions match TRBD2. The CDR3 spans 17 residues. Germline-derived CDR1 and CDR2 are SEHNR and FQNEAQ (reference sequence). The junction had 7 bases not matched to a gene; V was cut back by 1 base and J by 0 bases. This chain's CDR3 is CASSLVLAGVSTDTQYF. DNA for the CDR3: TGTGCCAGCAGCTTAGTTCTGGCGGGGGTAAGCACAGATACGCAGTATTTT. The full variable domain, its missing parts supplied by reference TRBV7-9 and TRBJ2-3, is DTGVSQNPRHKITKRGQNVTFRCDPISEHNRLYWYRQTLGQGPEFLTYFQNEAQLEKSRLLSDRFSAERPKGSFSTLEIQRTEQGDSAMYLCASSLVLAGVSTDTQYFGPGTRLTVL.

This clone was detected a few times. This rearrangement joins TRBV4-1 to TRBJ1-1, with 8 positions matching TRBD1. Germline V gene lookup returns CDR1 MGHRA and CDR2 YSYEKL. The length of the CDR3 is 15 residues. After removal of 4 bases from V and 2 bases from J, the junction contained 6 bases not matched to a gene. The CDR3 loop is CASSRDQGANTEAFF. The CDR3 coding sequence is TGCGCCAGCAGCCGGGATCAGGGGGCCAACACTGAAGCTTTCTTT.

The J gene is TRBJ1-5, the V gene TRBV5-6, with D perhaps TRBD1 (5 bases). The length of the CDR3 is 17 residues. Trimming removed 0 bases at V and 1 base at J, with 14 bases between. CDR1 is SGHDT, CDR2 YYEEEE, per germline. This CDR3 reads CASSLAGGGGSNQPQHF. The CDR3 nucleotides read TGTGCCAGCAGCTTGGCGGGGGGGGGTGGGAGCAATCAGCCCCAGCATTTT.

The genes are TRBV28 and TRBJ1-2; D is undetermined. The CDR3 consists of 15 residues. V was clipped by 6 bases and J by 1 base, with 15 bases between them. The V gene's germline CDR1 is MDHEN and CDR2 SYDVKM. The CDR3 DNA is TGTGCCAGCAGCGAGAGTAAGACAATTAACTATGGCTACACCTTC. It is translated as CASSESKTINYGYTF.

This chain links TRBV7-2 with TRBJ2-2, with D hard to call. V lost 4 bases to trimming and J lost 7 bases, with 10 bases between them. From germline, CDR1 is SGHTA and CDR2 FQGNSA. The CDR3 consists of 13 residues. CDR3 sequence (DNA): TGTGCCAGCAGCTCCCCGGGTGGCGGGGAGCTGTTTTTT. It yields the protein CASSSPGGGELFF.

This clone showed up many times. The chain combines TRBV27 with TRBJ2-3, with 8 nucleotides matching TRBD2. Trimming removed 4 bases from V and 6 bases from J; junction bases left unmatched: 3. Per the germline V gene, CDR1 is MNHEY and CDR2 is SMNVEV (reference sequence). There are 13 residues in the CDR3. The DNA for the CDR3 is TGTGCCAGCAGTTCGACTAGCGAGGATACGCAGTATTTT. It specifies CASSSTSEDTQYF.

This clone was observed once. The rearrangement joins TRBV15 to TRBJ1-5, with 8 nucleotides matching TRBD1. The length of the CDR3 is 16 residues. Germline V gives CDR1 LNHNV, CDR2 YYDKDF (reference sequence). Trimming took 5 bases from V and 1 from J; bases not matched to a gene: 7. CDR3 nucleotides: TGTGCCACCAGCCGCCGGACAGGGATAAGCAATCAGCCCCAGCATTTT. Protein sequence: CATSRRTGISNQPQHF.

This clone was recorded a few times. The chain couples TRBV6-1 to TRBJ2-7, with TRBD1 identical over 8 bases. Trimming took 2 bases from V and 0 from J; bases not matched to a gene: 12. This CDR3 is built from 18 residues. Germline CDR1 reads MNHNS; CDR2 reads SASEGT. The CDR3 region is CASSEWDGSDRVSYEQYF. The CDR3, as DNA: TGTGCCAGCAGTGAATGGGACGGGTCGGACAGGGTCTCCTACGAGCAGTACTTC.

This clone has only one observation. The chain employs TRBV27 and TRBJ2-3; 8 bases agree with TRBD2. The germline gives CDR1 MNHEY, CDR2 SMNVEV (reference sequence). This CDR3 is 15 amino acids long. CDR3 residues: CAAGRERGREDTQYF. Written as DNA, the CDR3 is TGTGCTGCCGGGAGGGAGCGGGGCAGGGAGGATACGCAGTATTTT.

The chain has TRBV7-2 and TRBJ1-6; 10 bases line up with TRBD1. Trimming cost V 6 bases and J 13 bases; bases outside gene matches: 12. The CDR3 length is 15 residues. Germline V lookup: CDR1 SGHTA, CDR2 FQGNSA. CDR3: CASSSTRTGGLPLHF. The CDR3 region has the DNA TGTGCCAGCAGTTCAACTAGGACAGGGGGTCTTCCCCTCCACTTT.

The chain recombines TRBV19 with TRBJ1-4; TRBD1 agrees at 7 bases. V trimming: 5 bases; J trimming: 3 bases; junction bases outside the gene matches: 3. The CDR3 length is 14 residues. Germline CDR1 is LNHDA and CDR2 is SQIVND (reference sequence). In DNA, the CDR3 is TGTGCCAGTAGTCGACAGGGTTCTAATGAAAAACTGTTTTTT. Residues: CASSRQGSNEKLFF.

The genes are TRBV19 and TRBJ1-5, with TRBD1 as a possible D gene (6 bases). This CDR3 has 15 residues. In germline, CDR1 is LNHDA, CDR2 SQIVND (reference sequence). V dropped 4 bases and J dropped 1 base, with 11 bases sitting between them. The CDR3 loop is CASSTTDRSNQPQHF. The DNA for the CDR3 is TGTGCCAGTAGTACGACGGACAGAAGCAATCAGCCCCAGCATTTT.

The chain has TRBV19 and TRBJ2-2, with D possibly being TRBD1 (6 bases). This CDR3 has 15 residues. Trimming removed 5 bases from V and 6 bases from J, with 16 bases in between. Germline V CDR1 and CDR2: LNHDA, SQIVND (reference sequence). The CDR3 sequence: CASSSGQFSAGELFF. In DNA, the CDR3 is TGTGCCAGTAGTTCGGGACAATTTTCGGCCGGGGAGCTGTTTTTT.

This clone was picked up one time. V gene TRBV9 combines with J gene TRBJ1-2; maybe TRBD1 (6 bases). In germline, CDR1 is SGDLS, CDR2 YYNGEE. V lost 3 bases to trimming and J lost 5 bases, with 14 bases between them. The CDR3 is 14 amino acids. This CDR3 is CASSAGGRVYGYTF. The CDR3 DNA reads TGTGCCAGCAGCGCGGGGGGCAGGGTTTATGGCTACACCTTC.

The sample holds a few counts of this clone. The chain recombines TRBV9 with TRBJ2-3, with D possibly TRBD1 on 6 matching bases. CDR1 is SGDLS and CDR2 is YYNGEE in the germline V gene. The CDR3 is 16 amino acids. V lost 3 bases and J 3 bases, leaving 17 bases between the germline ends. The CDR3 nucleotides read TGTGCCAGCAGCGCCCGAGGGGGAGACGCGACAGATACGCAGTATTTT. Translated: CASSARGGDATDTQYF.

This rearrangement joins TRBV7-2 to TRBJ2-5, with TRBD1 as a possible D gene (5 bases). The germline V and J ends were trimmed by 6 bases and 1 base, with 15 bases remaining between them. The CDR3 consists of 15 residues. The germline gives CDR1 SGHTA, CDR2 FQGNSA. In nucleotides, the CDR3 is TGTGCCAGCAGACTAAGTCAGGGATCCCAAGAGACCCAGTACTTC. Translated, it gives CASRLSQGSQETQYF. Looking up the rest from reference TRBV7-2 and TRBJ2-5 gives the full variable domain: GAGVSQSPSNKVTEKGKDVELRCDPISGHTALYWYRQSLGQGLEFLIYFQGNSAPDKSGLPSDRFSAERTGGSVSTLTIQRTQQEDSAVYLCASRLSQGSQETQYFGPGTRLLVL.

The chain is built from TRBV29-1 and TRBJ1-2; the D is unclear. Trimming removed 0 bases from V and 8 bases from J, with 13 bases in between. Germline lookup yields CDR1 SQVTM and CDR2 ANQGSEA. This CDR3 is 13 amino acids long. The CDR3 is CSVEDLSRGGYTF. CDR3 nucleotides: TGCAGCGTTGAAGATTTAAGCCGAGGGGGCTACACCTTC.

A word on this clone: A junction end diverges from the germline sequence, so it may reflect a read error. The rearrangement joins TRBV7-6 to TRBJ1-4; no clear D gene. Looked up from germline, CDR1 is SGHVS and CDR2 is FNYEAQ. This CDR3 contains 11 residues. The CDR3 DNA reads TGCGCCAGCGGAGACAATGAAAAACTGTTTTTT. This encodes CASGDNEKLFF. Drawing the rest from reference TRBV7-6 and TRBJ1-4, the complete variable domain is GAGVSQSPRYKVTKRGQDVALRCDPISGHVSLYWYRQALGQGPEFLTYFNYEAQQDKSGLPNDRFSAERPEGSISTLTIQRTEQRDSAMYRCASGDNEKLFFGSGTQLSVL.